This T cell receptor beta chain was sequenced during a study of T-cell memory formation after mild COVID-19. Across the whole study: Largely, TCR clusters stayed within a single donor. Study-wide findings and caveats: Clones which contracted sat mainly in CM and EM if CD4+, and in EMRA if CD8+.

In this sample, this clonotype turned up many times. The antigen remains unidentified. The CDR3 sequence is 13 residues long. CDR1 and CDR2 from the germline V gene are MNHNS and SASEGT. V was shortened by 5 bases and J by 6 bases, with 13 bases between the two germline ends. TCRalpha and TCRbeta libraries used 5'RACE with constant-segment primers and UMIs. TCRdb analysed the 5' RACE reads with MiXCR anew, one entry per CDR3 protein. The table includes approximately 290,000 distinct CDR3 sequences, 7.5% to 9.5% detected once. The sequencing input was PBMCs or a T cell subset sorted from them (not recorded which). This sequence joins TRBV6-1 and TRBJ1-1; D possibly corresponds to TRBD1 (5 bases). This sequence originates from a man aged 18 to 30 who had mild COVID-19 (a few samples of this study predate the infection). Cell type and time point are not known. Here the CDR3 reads CASSRQWSSEAFF. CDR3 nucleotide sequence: TGTGCCAGCAGTAGACAGTGGTCTTCTGAAGCTTTCTTT.